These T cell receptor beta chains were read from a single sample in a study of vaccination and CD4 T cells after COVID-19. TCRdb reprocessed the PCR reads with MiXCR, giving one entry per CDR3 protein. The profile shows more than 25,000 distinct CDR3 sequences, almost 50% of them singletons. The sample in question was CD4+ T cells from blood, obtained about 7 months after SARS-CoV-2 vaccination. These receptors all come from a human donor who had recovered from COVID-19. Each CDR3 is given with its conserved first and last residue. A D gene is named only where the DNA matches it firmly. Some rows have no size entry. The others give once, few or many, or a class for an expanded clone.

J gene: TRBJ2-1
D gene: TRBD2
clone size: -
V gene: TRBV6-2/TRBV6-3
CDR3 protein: CASSYGPAIAGFNEQFF
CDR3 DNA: TGTGCCAGCAGTTACGGGCCCGCTATAGCGGGATTCAATGAGCAGTTCTTC

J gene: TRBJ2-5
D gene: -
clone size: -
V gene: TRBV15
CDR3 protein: CATSRVGGPQETQYF
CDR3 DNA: TGTGCCACCAGCAGAGTGGGGGGGCCTCAAGAGACCCAGTACTTC

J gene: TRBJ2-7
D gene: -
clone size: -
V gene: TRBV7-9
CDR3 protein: CASSYYQGTLYEQYF
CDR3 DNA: TGTGCCAGCAGCTATTACCAGGGAACCCTCTACGAGCAGTACTTC

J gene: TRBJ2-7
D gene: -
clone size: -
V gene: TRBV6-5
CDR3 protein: CASSYSRDGAYEQYF
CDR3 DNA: TGTGCCAGCAGTTACTCTCGGGACGGAGCCTACGAGCAGTACTTC

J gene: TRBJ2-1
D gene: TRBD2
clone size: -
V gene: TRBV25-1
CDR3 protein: CASTLAGVSEQFF
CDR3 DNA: TGTGCCAGCACGCTAGCGGGAGTGAGCGAGCAGTTCTTC

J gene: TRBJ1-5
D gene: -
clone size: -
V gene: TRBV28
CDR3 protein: CASAGDGVSNQPQHF
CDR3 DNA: TGTGCCAGCGCCGGAGACGGAGTTAGCAATCAGCCCCAGCATTTT

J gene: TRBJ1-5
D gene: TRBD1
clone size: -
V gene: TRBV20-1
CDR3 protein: CSATWTAWDRGLWGDQPQHF
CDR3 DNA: TGCAGTGCCACTTGGACGGCGTGGGACAGGGGGCTTTGGGGTGATCAGCCCCAGCATTTT

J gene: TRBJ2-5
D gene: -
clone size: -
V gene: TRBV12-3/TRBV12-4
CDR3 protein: CASSKGGKETQYF
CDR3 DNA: TGTGCCAGCAGTAAAGGGGGAAAAGAGACCCAGTACTTC

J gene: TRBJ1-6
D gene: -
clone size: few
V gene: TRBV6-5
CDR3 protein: CASSYLISSYNSPLHF
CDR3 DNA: TGTGCCAGCAGTTATTTAATCTCCTCCTATAATTCACCCCTCCACTTT

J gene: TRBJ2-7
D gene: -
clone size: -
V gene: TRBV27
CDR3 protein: CASSLSPQGEQYF
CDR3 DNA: TGTGCCAGCAGTTTATCCCCCCAGGGCGAGCAGTACTTC

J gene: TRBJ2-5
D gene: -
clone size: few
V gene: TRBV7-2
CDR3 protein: CASSRDRPATETQYF
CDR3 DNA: TGTGCCAGCAGCCGAGACAGACCTGCTACCGAGACCCAGTACTTC

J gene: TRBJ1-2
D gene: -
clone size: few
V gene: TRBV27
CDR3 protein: CASSLTANYGYTF
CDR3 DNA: TGTGCCAGCAGTTTAACGGCTAACTATGGCTACACCTTC

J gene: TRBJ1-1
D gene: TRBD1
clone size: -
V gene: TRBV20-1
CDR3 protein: CSARPGQVTTEAFF
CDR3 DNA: TGCAGTGCACGTCCGGGACAGGTGACCACTGAAGCTTTCTTT

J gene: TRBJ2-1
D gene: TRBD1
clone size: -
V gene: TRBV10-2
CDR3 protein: CASSIDRGPKRLSYNEQFF
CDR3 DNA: TGCGCCAGCAGTATTGACAGGGGCCCTAAACGCCTCTCCTACAATGAGCAGTTCTTC

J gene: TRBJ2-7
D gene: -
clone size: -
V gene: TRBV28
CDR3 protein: CASTHTGYEQYF
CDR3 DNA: TGTGCCAGCACCCATACAGGCTACGAGCAGTACTTC

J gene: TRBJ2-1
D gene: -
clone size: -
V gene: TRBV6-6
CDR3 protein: CASSVPGTRGLFF
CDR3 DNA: TGTGCCAGCAGTGTCCCAGGGACCCGAGGTCTGTTCTTC

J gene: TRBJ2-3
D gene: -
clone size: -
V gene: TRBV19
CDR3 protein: CASSLPGAPNTDTQYF
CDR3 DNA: TGTGCCAGTAGTTTACCGGGGGCGCCCAACACAGATACGCAGTATTTT